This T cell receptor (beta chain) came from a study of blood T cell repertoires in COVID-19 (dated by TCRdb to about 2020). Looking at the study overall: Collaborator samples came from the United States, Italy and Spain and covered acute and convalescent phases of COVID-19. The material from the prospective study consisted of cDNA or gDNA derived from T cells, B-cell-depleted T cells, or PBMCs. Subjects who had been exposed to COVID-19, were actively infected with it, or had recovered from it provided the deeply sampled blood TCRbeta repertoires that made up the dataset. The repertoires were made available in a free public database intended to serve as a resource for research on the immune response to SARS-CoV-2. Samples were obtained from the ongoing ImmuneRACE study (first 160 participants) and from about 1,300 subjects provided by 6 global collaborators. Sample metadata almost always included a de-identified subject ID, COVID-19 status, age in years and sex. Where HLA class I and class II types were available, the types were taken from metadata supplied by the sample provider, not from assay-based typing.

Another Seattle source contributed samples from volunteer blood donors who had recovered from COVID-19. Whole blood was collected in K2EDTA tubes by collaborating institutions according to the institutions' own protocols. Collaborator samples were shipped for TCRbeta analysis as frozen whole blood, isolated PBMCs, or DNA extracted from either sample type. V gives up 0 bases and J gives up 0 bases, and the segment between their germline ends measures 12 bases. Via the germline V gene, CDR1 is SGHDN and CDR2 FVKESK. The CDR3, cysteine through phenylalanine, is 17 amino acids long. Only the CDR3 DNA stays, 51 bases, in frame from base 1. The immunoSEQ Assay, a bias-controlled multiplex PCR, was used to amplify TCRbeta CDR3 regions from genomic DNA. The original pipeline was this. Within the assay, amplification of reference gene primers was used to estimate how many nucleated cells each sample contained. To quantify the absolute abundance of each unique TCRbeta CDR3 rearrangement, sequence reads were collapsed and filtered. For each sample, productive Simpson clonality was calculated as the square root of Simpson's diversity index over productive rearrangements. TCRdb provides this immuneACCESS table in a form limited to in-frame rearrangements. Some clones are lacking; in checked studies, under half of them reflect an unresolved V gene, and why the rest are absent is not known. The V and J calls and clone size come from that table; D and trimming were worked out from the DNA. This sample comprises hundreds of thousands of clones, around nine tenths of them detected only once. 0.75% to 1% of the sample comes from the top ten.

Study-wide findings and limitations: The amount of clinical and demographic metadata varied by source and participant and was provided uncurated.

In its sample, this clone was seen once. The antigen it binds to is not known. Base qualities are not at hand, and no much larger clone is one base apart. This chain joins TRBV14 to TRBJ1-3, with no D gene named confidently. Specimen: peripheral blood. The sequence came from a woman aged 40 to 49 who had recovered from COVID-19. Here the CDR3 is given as CASSQDGERASGNTIYF. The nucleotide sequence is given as TGTGCCAGCAGCCAAGACGGGGAGAGGGCCTCTGGAAACACCATATATTTT.